Listed below are T cell receptor beta chains from one sample, sequenced in a study of blood T cell repertoires in COVID-19. Only in-frame clones appear in the TCRdb table, and some are missing; sequencing was by immunoSEQ multiplex PCR. The data show around 220,000 clones, 70% to 85% seen once. Sample: peripheral blood. Receptors originate from a woman aged 40-49 years with active or convalescent COVID-19. Each CDR3 is given with its conserved first and last residue. A D gene is named only where the DNA matches it firmly. Only some rows state a clone size, as once, few, many or a class for expanded clones.

J	V	D	size	DNA	CDR3
TRBJ1-6	TRBV14	.	.	TGTGCCAGCAGCCAAGTCGTCCCCCGGCCGGGGTCACCCCTCCACTTT	CASSQVVPRPGSPLHF
TRBJ2-1	TRBV5-1	TRBD2	.	TGCGCCAGCAGCAAGGGACTAGCGAGGGGGAATGAGCAGTTCTTC	CASSKGLARGNEQFF
TRBJ2-2	TRBV24-1	.	.	TGTGCCACCAGGGCAGGGGCTATGAACACCGGGGAGCTGTTTTTT	CATRAGAMNTGELFF
TRBJ1-5	TRBV29-1	TRBD1	.	TGCAGCGTCTGTGACAGGGGCGATCAGCCCCAGCATTTT	CSVCDRGDQPQHF
TRBJ1-5	TRBV28	TRBD1	.	TGTGCCAGCAGTTACCCGACAGGGATCAATCAGCCCCAGCATTTT	CASSYPTGINQPQHF
TRBJ2-2	TRBV2	TRBD2	.	TGTGCCAGCAGTACTGAGCGGGGGGGCGACACCGGGGAGCTGTTTTTT	CASSTERGGDTGELFF
TRBJ1-5	TRBV6-5	.	.	TGTGCCAGCAGTCCCTCCTTCAGTTTCAATCAGCCCCAGCATTTT	CASSPSFSFNQPQHF
TRBJ2-1	TRBV5-6	.	.	TGTGCCAGCAGCTTGGCCGGTTTGTCCTACAATGAGCAGTTCTTC	CASSLAGLSYNEQFF
TRBJ2-7	TRBV2	TRBD2	.	TGTGCCATCTCACTCGGCGGGGGGGCTGTCGAGCAGTACTTC	CAISLGGGAVEQYF
TRBJ2-1	TRBV5-4	TRBD2	.	TGTGCCAGCAGCTTTTCCCCGGGACTAGCGGGGATCAATGAGCAGTTCTTC	CASSFSPGLAGINEQFF
TRBJ1-2	TRBV11-1	TRBD1	few	TGTGCCAGCAGCCTGACAGGGGTCGACTATGGCTACACCTTC	CASSLTGVDYGYTF
TRBJ1-6	TRBV2	TRBD1	.	TGTGCCAGCAGAGGGAGGACAGGGCTAAAACTTTCACCCCTCCACTTT	CASRGRTGLKLSPLHF
TRBJ2-3	TRBV6-4	TRBD2	medium-sized	TGTGCCAGCAGTGCTAGCGGGGGGCCAGATACGCAGTATTTT	CASSASGGPDTQYF
TRBJ1-1	TRBV6-5	.	.	TGTGCCAGCAGTCCCCGGGGGAACACTGAAGCTTTCTTT	CASSPRGNTEAFF
TRBJ1-2	TRBV15	.	few	TGTGCCATCCGGAGGGCCCAGGCGAACTATGGCTACACCTTC	CAIRRAQANYGYTF
TRBJ2-3	TRBV7-3	TRBD1	few	TGTGCCAGCAGCTCCGGGACAGGGATCGCAGATACGCAGTATTTT	CASSSGTGIADTQYF
TRBJ2-1	TRBV28	TRBD2	.	TGTGCCAGCATCTATAGCGGGGGGCCTGACAATGAGCAGTTCTTC	CASIYSGGPDNEQFF
TRBJ2-3	TRBV19	.	.	TGTGCCAGTAGTATACAGGTTTCCACAGATACGCAGTATTTT	CASSIQVSTDTQYF
TRBJ2-3	TRBV11-2	TRBD1	.	TGTGCCAGCAGCTTGGACAGGGGGCGGGCAGATACGCAGTATTTT	CASSLDRGRADTQYF
TRBJ1-2	TRBV10-3	.	.	TGTGCCATCAGTGGACCGGAGGGGACGGATGGCTACACCTTC	CAISGPEGTDGYTF
TRBJ1-5	TRBV27	.	few	TGTGCCAGCAGTTGGAGGGTCAATCAGCCCCAGCATTTT	CASSWRVNQPQHF
TRBJ2-1	TRBV10-1	.	.	TGCGCCAGCAGCCCGAGGGGGGGTGGTGAGCAGTTCTTC	CASSPRGGGEQFF
TRBJ1-2	TRBV7-9	.	few	TGTGCCAGCAGCTTAGAGCAGGGCCTGGGCTACACCTTC	CASSLEQGLGYTF
TRBJ1-6	TRBV10-1	.	.	TGCGCCAGCAGTGAAGCCAGGGATAATTCACCCCTCCACTTT	CASSEARDNSPLHF
TRBJ1-3	TRBV28	.	few	TGTGCCAGCAGGTCGTCGTGGGGAGGCGCTAGTGGAAACACCATATATTTT	CASRSSWGGASGNTIYF
TRBJ2-3	TRBV2	.	.	TGTGCCAGCTTGTTGTGGGGGCAGAGCACAGATACGCAGTATTTT	CASLLWGQSTDTQYF
TRBJ2-2	TRBV7-8	TRBD2	.	TGTGCCAGCAGCAAGGGACTAGCGGGGGGGACTACAACCGGGGAGCTGTTTTTT	CASSKGLAGGTTTGELFF
TRBJ2-1	TRBV5-6	TRBD1	.	TGTGCCAGCAGCTTGGGACAGGGTGGGGGTAATGAGCAGTTCTTC	CASSLGQGGGNEQFF
TRBJ1-3	TRBV4-1	TRBD1	.	TGCGCCAGCAGCCAAGAAGTACAGGGGAGTGGAAACACCATATATTTT	CASSQEVQGSGNTIYF